This section outlines one T cell receptor beta chain sequence together with its context. One entry per CDR3 protein results from TCRdb running MiXCR on the 5' RACE reads. The repertoire has some 500,000 distinct CDR3 sequences, roughly a fifth of them found once; the top ten carry 0.91%. These data originate in a study of identical twins. The same sample was also studied in work on T cells expressing NK-cell markers.

The clonotype was recovered from a woman aged 18-35 years in good health. Sequences were obtained from CD4+ T cells sorted from blood.

CDR3 DNA: TGTGCCAGCTCACCACCGACAGGGGATGGCTACACCTTC. The encoded protein is CASSPPTGDGYTF. The chain links TRBV18 to TRBJ1-2; TRBD1 agrees at 8 bases. Germline CDR1 KGHSH, CDR2 LQKENI. The CDR3 length is 13 residues. The junction had 0 bases not matched to a gene; V was cut back by 0 bases and J by 6 bases.